This entry lists 21 T cell receptor beta chains sequenced from one sample in a study of blood T cell repertoires in COVID-19. Profiled with immunoSEQ multiplex PCR; TCRdb holds only in-frame clones, not every one. The profile shows some 170,000 clones, around 77% of them singletons. Sequencing input: peripheral blood. Receptors originate from an older man with acute or convalescent COVID-19.

The chain carries TRBV11-2 and TRBJ1-6; TRBD1 matches at 8 bases. In germline, CDR1 is SGHAT, CDR2 FQNNGV. The CDR3 sequence is 15 residues long. The V and J ends lost 4 bases and 5 bases, in that order; junction bases with no gene match: 4. CDR3 sequence (DNA): TGTGCCAGCAGCTCCAGACAGGGGAATAATTCACCCCTCCACTTT. Its protein product is CASSSRQGNNSPLHF.

The chain combines TRBV11-3 with TRBJ2-5; the match to TRBD2 covers 13 bases. The V gene end was trimmed by 5 bases and the J gene end by 2 bases; junction bases not matched to a gene: 11. The CDR3 has 18 amino acids. CDR1 is SGHNT, CDR2 YENEEA, per germline. The CDR3 region is CASSHSTWTSGGQETQYF. DNA of the CDR3: TGTGCCAGCAGCCATTCAACTTGGACTAGCGGGGGACAAGAGACCCAGTACTTC.

In this sample, this clone turned up a few times. The J gene is TRBJ1-1, the V gene TRBV5-4; D ambiguous. There are 13 residues in the CDR3. V gave up 3 bases and J gave up 5 bases, with 11 bases separating them. CDR1 and CDR2 (germline): SGHNT, YYREEE (reference sequence). The CDR3 sequence is CASSWSSMTEAFF. DNA for the CDR3: TGTGCCAGCAGCTGGAGTAGCATGACTGAAGCTTTCTTT.

The V call is TRBV30, the J call TRBJ1-1; 9 nucleotides align to TRBD1. CDR1 and CDR2 (germline): GTSNPN, SVGIG (reference sequence). V lost 4 bases, J lost 2 bases, and 2 bases stayed unmatched. This CDR3 has 13 residues. CDR3 nucleotides: TGTGCCTGGAAGACAGGGGGTAACACTGAAGCTTTCTTT. Its translation is CAWKTGGNTEAFF.

V usage is TRBV28 and J usage is TRBJ1-4, with D perhaps matching TRBD1 (6 bases). The CDR3 extends over 13 amino acids. Trimming stripped 10 bases from V and 3 bases from J, with 12 bases between. The germline V gene encodes CDR1 MDHEN and CDR2 SYDVKM. DNA of the CDR3: TGTGCCACCGGGGACACATCTAATGAAAAACTGTTTTTT. Protein: CATGDTSNEKLFF.

The chain joins TRBV7-8 to TRBJ1-4, with a tentative D call TRBD1 (6 bases). V was cut by 2 bases and J by 8 bases, with 9 bases left in between. Germline CDR1 and CDR2: SGHVS and FQNEAQ. The CDR3 has 13 residues. The CDR3, as DNA: TGTGCCAGCAGCTTAACAGGGAAAGAAAAACTGTTTTTT. Protein product: CASSLTGKEKLFF.

The rearrangement joins TRBV7-9 to TRBJ2-1, with 8 bases identical to TRBD2. The V and J ends lost 4 bases and 2 bases, in that order; junction bases with no gene match: 4. The CDR3 has 15 residues. CDR1 and CDR2 (germline): SEHNR, FQNEAQ (reference sequence). This chain's CDR3 is CASSSRTSPYNEQFF. As DNA, the CDR3 is TGTGCCAGCAGCTCCCGGACTAGCCCCTACAATGAGCAGTTCTTC.

This clone was detected once. The chain employs TRBV11-3 and TRBJ2-5; 8 nucleotides agree with TRBD2. CDR3 length equals 16 residues. The germline gives CDR1 SGHNT, CDR2 YENEEA. Trimming cost V 5 bases and J 5 bases; bases outside gene matches: 13. The CDR3 is CASSPSGLGEWETQYF. The CDR3 coding sequence is TGTGCCAGCAGCCCCTCGGGACTAGGGGAGTGGGAGACCCAGTACTTC.

This chain joins TRBV6-5 and TRBJ1-2; 7 bases agree with TRBD1. The germline CDR1 and CDR2 sequences are MNHEY and SVGAGI. This CDR3 is 13 amino acids long. Trimming cost V 6 bases and J 4 bases; bases outside gene matches: 5. CDR3 nucleotide sequence: TGTGCCAGCAGACAGACAGGGACCTATGGCTACACCTTC. As protein: CASRQTGTYGYTF.

The chain links TRBV10-3 to TRBJ2-6; the match to TRBD1 covers 8 bases. J was trimmed by 4 bases and V by 4 bases; bases with no gene match: 6. Germline assignment: CDR1 ENHRY and CDR2 SYGVKD. CDR3 length: 16 residues. The CDR3 loop reads CAISGRQGSGANVLTF. CDR3 in DNA: TGTGCCATCAGTGGAAGACAGGGGTCGGGGGCCAACGTCCTGACTTTC.

Notes on this clone: Other DNA sequences in this sample translate to the same CDR3. This chain uses TRBV19 with TRBJ1-5; TRBD1 matches at 8 bases. CDR3 length: 14 amino acids. The V gene's germline CDR1 is LNHDA and CDR2 SQIVND (reference sequence). After removal of 4 bases from V and 5 bases from J, the junction contained 4 bases not matched to a gene. CDR3 amino acids: CASSTGQVYQPQHF. The CDR3 DNA reads as TGTGCCAGTAGTACGGGACAGGTGTATCAGCCCCAGCATTTT.

This clone is a singleton in its sample. The chain carries TRBV6-6 and TRBJ1-5; D not resolved. V dropped 7 bases and J dropped 0 bases, with 16 bases sitting between them. The CDR3 is made up of 16 amino acids. Germline CDR1 MNHNY, CDR2 SVGAGI (reference sequence). The CDR3 DNA reads TGTGCCAGCACGACACCGACCGCTACTAGCAATCAGCCCCAGCATTTT. Translated, it gives CASTTPTATSNQPQHF.

This chain connects TRBV7-3 to TRBJ2-1; 10 nucleotides align to TRBD2. The ends lost 5 bases at V and 7 bases at J; junction bases unmatched: 8. Germline loops: CDR1 SGHTA, CDR2 FQGTGA. CDR3 length: 15 residues. The CDR3 DNA sequence: TGTGCCAGCAGCCTAAATAGCGGGAGGTTTAATGAGCAGTTCTTC. Residues: CASSLNSGRFNEQFF.

Concerning this clone itself: The conserved phenylalanine or tryptophan normally closing the CDR3 is absent here, so this likely arose from a read error. The limits of the CDR3 on the DNA are not certain, so only TCRdb's listed CDR3 is given. This rearrangement joins TRBV10-3 to TRBJ2-3; the listed D gene, TRBD2, was not tested against the DNA. Germline lookup yields CDR1 ENHRY and CDR2 SYGVKD. The CDR3 is 11 amino acids long, termini counted. CDR3 protein: CAISERGTLFL.

J is TRBJ1-2 and V is TRBV18; 9 bases are a match to TRBD1. Trimming at V came to 3 bases and at J to 1 base, leaving 6 bases not matched to a gene. The CDR3 is 16 amino acids. CDR1 and CDR2 (germline): KGHSH, LQKENI. As DNA, the CDR3 is TGTGCCAGCTCACCCGGGACAGGGCGTGATAACTATGGCTACACCTTC. Protein product: CASSPGTGRDNYGYTF.

This chain joins TRBV6-4 and TRBJ1-1; possibly TRBD1 for D (6 bases). Germline-derived CDR1 and CDR2 are MRHNA and SNTAGT. The CDR3 is 13 amino acids. V was trimmed by 6 bases and J by 1 base, leaving 9 bases between them. CDR3 bases: TGTGCCAGCAGGGGACAAAGGAACACTGAAGCTTTCTTT. Encoded protein: CASRGQRNTEAFF.

This clone was seen once. V is TRBV27 and J is TRBJ2-7; D call uncertain. V lost 3 bases, J lost 0 bases, and 15 bases lay in between. Germline V gives CDR1 MNHEY, CDR2 SMNVEV (reference sequence). This CDR3 has 16 residues. CDR3 coding DNA: TGTGCCAGCAGTTTTTTGCCGCGAGGTCGCTCCTACGAGCAGTACTTC. Protein: CASSFLPRGRSYEQYF.

J is TRBJ2-1 and V is TRBV28; 10 nucleotides agree with TRBD2. CDR1 and CDR2 (germline): MDHEN, SYDVKM. V dropped 5 bases and J dropped 1; count of bases not matched to a gene: 11. The CDR3 extends over 18 amino acids. DNA of the CDR3: TGTGCCAGCAGTCCATCCCACCCTAGCGGGAGTTCCTACAATGAGCAGTTCTTC. Its translation: CASSPSHPSGSSYNEQFF.

This clone has only one observation. The V and J genes are TRBV28 and TRBJ2-3, with 9 bases lining up with TRBD1. Germline lookup yields CDR1 MDHEN and CDR2 SYDVKM. V dropped 5 bases and J dropped 4; count of bases not matched to a gene: 13. The CDR3 has 17 amino acids. The CDR3 sequence is CASSQPYGGQGPDTQYF. CDR3 coding DNA: TGTGCCAGCAGTCAACCATATGGGGGACAGGGACCAGATACGCAGTATTTT.

On this clone: The sample carries other DNA sequences with the same CDR3. The chain uses TRBV5-1 and TRBJ1-1; tentative D call: TRBD1 (5 bases). The V gene's germline CDR1 is SGHRS and CDR2 YFSETQ. This CDR3 is 14 amino acids long. V lost 0 bases and J 5 bases, leaving 11 bases between the germline ends. CDR3 in DNA: TGCGCCAGCAGCTTGGGGGAGGGGTGGACTGAAGCTTTCTTT. Translation gives CASSLGEGWTEAFF.

To note about this clone: Distinct nucleotide sequences in the sample also encode this CDR3. The chain carries TRBV19 and TRBJ2-1, with no clear D. The CDR3 has 15 residues. Germline V gene data show CDR1 as LNHDA and CDR2 as SQIVND (reference sequence). Trimming pared 3 bases from V and 0 bases from J, leaving 9 bases between. The DNA for the CDR3 is TGTGCCAGTAGTATGGGCGCCAGCTCCTACAATGAGCAGTTCTTC. It specifies CASSMGASSYNEQFF.